Below, 32 T cell receptor beta chains from the same sample are listed, as sequenced in a study of cytomegalovirus exposure and HLA in healthy donors. With 60 Vbeta and 13 Jbeta primers, the PCR was carried out. Sequencing used immunoSEQ multiplex PCR; TCRdb keeps in-frame clones, though not all of them. The sample lists 150,000 to 200,000 clones, around three quarters occurring once. The source material was PBMCs. The source of these receptors is a man aged 30 to 39 in good health and CMV-seronegative.

V usage is TRBV4-1 and J usage is TRBJ1-1; D is perhaps TRBD1 (5 bases). The CDR3 contains 14 residues. Germline V gene sequence: CDR1 MGHRA, CDR2 YSYEKL. The V end was cut by 1 base, the J end by 1 base, with 7 bases between. The CDR3 is CASSQADKNTEAFF. CDR3 DNA sequence: TGCGCCAGCAGCCAAGCGGACAAGAACACTGAAGCTTTCTTT.

The V and J genes are TRBV5-6 and TRBJ2-3, with D hard to call. V lost 4 bases, J lost 2 bases, and 8 bases lay in between. Germline V CDR1 and CDR2: SGHDT, YYEEEE. The CDR3 is made up of 13 amino acids. Here the CDR3 reads CASSPIVTDTQYF. As DNA, the CDR3 is TGTGCCAGCAGCCCAATAGTCACAGATACGCAGTATTTT.

The rearrangement links TRBV11-2 to TRBJ2-3, with D maybe TRBD2 (6 bases). Germline CDR1 SGHAT, CDR2 FQNNGV. The CDR3 has 14 amino acids. Between the trimmed V and J ends, which lost 4 bases and 1 base, there was a span of 9 bases. CDR3 nucleotides: TGTGCCAGCAGCTCGCGGGGACGCACAGATACGCAGTATTTT. Translating it yields CASSSRGRTDTQYF. Looking up the rest from reference TRBV11-2 and TRBJ2-3 gives the full variable domain: EAGVAQSPRYKIIEKRQSVAFWCNPISGHATLYWYQQILGQGPKLLIQFQNNGVVDDSQLPKDRFSAERLKGVDSTLKIQPAKLEDSAVYLCASSSRGRTDTQYFGPGTRLTVL.

The DNA of the CDR3 is TGTGCCAGCAGCCAGTTACTGCAGCGTCCAGCGATAAGCAATCAGCCCCAGCATTTT. Its translation: CASSQLLQRPAISNQPQHF. V is TRBV4-2 and J is TRBJ1-5; no definite D call. V lost 3 bases and J lost 1, with 22 bases in between. The germline gives CDR1 LGHNA, CDR2 YNFKEQ. The CDR3 covers 19 residues.

The chain couples TRBV7-9 to TRBJ1-4, with TRBD1 matching 7 bases. Germline assignment: CDR1 SEHNR and CDR2 FQNEAQ (reference sequence). Germline trimming cut 3 bases from V and 7 bases from J; bases unmatched to any gene: 2. This CDR3 is built from 13 residues. CDR3 sequence reads: CASSLGTVEKLFF. The CDR3 DNA reads TGTGCCAGCAGCTTGGGGACAGTTGAAAAACTGTTTTTT.

The chain has TRBV5-1 and TRBJ2-7, with D maybe TRBD2 (5 bases). CDR3 length equals 13 residues. V was trimmed by 7 bases and J by 0 bases, leaving 11 bases between them. The germline CDR1 and CDR2 sequences are SGHRS and YFSETQ. The CDR3 DNA is TGCGCCAGCTTGGGAGTAAACTCCTACGAGCAGTACTTC. Translated: CASLGVNSYEQYF.

The chain recombines TRBV2 with TRBJ2-3; 13 nucleotides match TRBD2. Germline-derived CDR1 and CDR2 are SNHLY and FYNNEI. Trimming cost V 6 bases and J 0 bases; bases outside gene matches: 6. This CDR3 has 17 residues. The CDR3 bases are TGTGCCAGCAGGCTTCCGGGACTAGCGGGAAGCACAGATACGCAGTATTTT. Its translation: CASRLPGLAGSTDTQYF. The full variable domain, in which reference TRBV2 and TRBJ2-3 provide the parts outside the CDR3, is EPEVTQTPSHQVTQMGQEVILRCVPISNHLYFYWYRQILGQKVEFLVSFYNNEISEKSEIFDDQFSVERPDGSNFTLKIRSTKLEDSAMYFCASRLPGLAGSTDTQYFGPGTRLTVL.

The chain carries TRBV5-1 and TRBJ2-2; a weak D match, TRBD1 (6 bases). Trimming shortened V by 3 bases and J by 1 base, and 13 bases separated the two germline ends. Germline V gene sequence: CDR1 SGHRS, CDR2 YFSETQ. This CDR3 has 16 amino acids. The CDR3 region has the DNA TGCGCCAGCAGCTCGAAGGACAGCGGGAACACCGGGGAGCTGTTTTTT. Its protein is CASSSKDSGNTGELFF.

The J gene is TRBJ2-6, the V gene TRBV5-1; no clear D gene. The CDR3 loop spans 13 amino acids. Looked up from germline, CDR1 is SGHRS and CDR2 is YFSETQ. Trimming removed 10 bases at V and 4 bases at J, with 12 bases between. The CDR3 DNA reads as TGCGCCGGAGAGTTGGCCGGGGCCAACGTCCTGACTTTC. This sequence encodes CAGELAGANVLTF.

The genes are TRBV7-2 and TRBJ2-3; TRBD1 aligns across 8 bases. CDR1 and CDR2 (germline): SGHTA, FQGNSA. The CDR3 runs to 16 residues. V trimming: 5 bases; J trimming: 8 bases; junction bases outside the gene matches: 15. The CDR3, as DNA: TGTGCCAGCAGCCTGTCCGGGACAGGCCTCACAAGTACGCAGTATTTT. This translates into CASSLSGTGLTSTQYF.

This clone was seen a few times. The gene calls are TRBV6-5 and TRBJ2-7; D might be TRBD1 (6 bases). Trimming cost V 6 bases and J 6 bases, with 15 bases left between them. This CDR3 has 13 residues. Germline CDR1 reads MNHEY; CDR2 reads SVGAGI. CDR3 protein: CASSQGHAGEQYF. The CDR3 nucleotides read TGTGCCAGCAGCCAGGGACACGCGGGCGAGCAGTACTTC.

The rearrangement joins TRBV11-2 to TRBJ1-6, with TRBD1 identical over 12 bases. The junction had 11 bases not matched to a gene; V was cut back by 5 bases and J by 3 bases. The CDR3 covers 19 residues. CDR1 is SGHAT, CDR2 FQNNGV, per germline. DNA of the CDR3: TGTGCCAGCAGCCCGACGCCGGGACAGGGGGCTTACTATAATTCACCCCTCCACTTT. Its translation: CASSPTPGQGAYYNSPLHF.

J is TRBJ1-3 and V is TRBV9; no clear D. CDR1 is SGDLS and CDR2 is YYNGEE in the germline V gene. Between the trimmed V and J ends, which lost 0 bases and 5 bases, there was a span of 12 bases. This CDR3 is built from 15 residues. The CDR3 DNA follows: TGTGCCAGCAGCGTAGGTGCAGAACCCCGAAACACCATATATTTT. Translating gives CASSVGAEPRNTIYF.

This clone was seen just once. This chain connects TRBV2 to TRBJ2-2, with 7 nucleotides matching TRBD1. J lost 1 base, V lost 5 bases, and 7 bases had no gene match. Germline V gene data show CDR1 as SNHLY and CDR2 as FYNNEI. The CDR3 is 16 residues long. CDR3 sequence: CASSPARGLNTGELFF. The CDR3 DNA sequence: TGTGCCAGCAGTCCAGCCAGGGGGTTGAACACCGGGGAGCTGTTTTTT.

The chain uses TRBV6-6 and TRBJ1-6; no clear D. V dropped 5 bases and J dropped 3 bases, with 11 bases sitting between them. Germline CDR1 is MNHNY and CDR2 is SVGAGI (reference sequence). The CDR3 has 15 amino acids. This CDR3 reads CASSQGLIYNSPLHF. CDR3 sequence (DNA): TGTGCCAGCAGTCAAGGACTTATCTATAATTCACCCCTCCACTTT.

The chain uses TRBV14 and TRBJ1-2, with 7 bases fitting TRBD1. The V segment lost 3 bases and the J segment 2 bases; nucleotides outside the gene matches: 3. Per germline, CDR1 SGHDN and CDR2 FVKESK. The CDR3 covers 14 residues. DNA of the CDR3: TGTGCCAGCAGCCAGGACAGGAGGAACTATGGCTACACCTTC. Translated: CASSQDRRNYGYTF. Variable domain in full (rest from reference TRBV14 and TRBJ1-2): EAGVTQFPSHSVIEKGQTVTLRCDPISGHDNLYWYRRVMGKEIKFLLHFVKESKQDESGMPNNRFLAERTGGTYSTLKVQPAELEDSGVYFCASSQDRRNYGYTFGSGTRLTVV.

The chain's CDR3 is CASSFGDPRGGELFF. CDR3 nucleotides: TGTGCCAGCAGCTTCGGGGATCCCCGGGGCGGGGAGCTGTTTTTT. The rearrangement links TRBV7-9 to TRBJ2-2, with a possible D match to TRBD2 (5 bases). This CDR3 is 15 amino acids long. CDR1 and CDR2 from the germline V gene are SEHNR and FQNEAQ (reference sequence). The V and J ends lost 3 bases and 7 bases respectively, with 15 bases between them. The entire variable domain, with the rest obtained from reference TRBV7-9 and TRBJ2-2, is as follows: DTGVSQNPRHKITKRGQNVTFRCDPISEHNRLYWYRQTLGQGPEFLTYFQNEAQLEKSRLLSDRFSAERPKGSFSTLEIQRTEQGDSAMYLCASSFGDPRGGELFFGEGSRLTVL.

The J gene is TRBJ1-2, the V gene TRBV11-2; possibly TRBD1 for D (5 bases). The CDR3 covers 15 residues. The germline CDR1 and CDR2 sequences are SGHAT and FQNNGV. Trimming removed 5 bases from V and 6 bases from J, with 19 bases in between. CDR3 nucleotides: TGTGCCAGCAGCGGCCTCAGGGAAGGGCTTGATGGCTACACCTTC. Translating it yields CASSGLREGLDGYTF.

The chain carries TRBV7-3 and TRBJ2-5, with D perhaps matching TRBD2 (5 bases). V dropped 1 base and J dropped 8 bases, with 14 bases sitting between them. The CDR3 covers 14 residues. Germline CDR1 and CDR2: SGHTA and FQGTGA. CDR3 sequence: CASSLSAGSRTQYF. The CDR3, as DNA: TGTGCCAGCAGCTTAAGTGCGGGCTCTAGAACCCAGTACTTC.

The chain employs TRBV11-2 and TRBJ2-1; 8 bases align to TRBD2. Trimming at V came to 1 base and at J to 1 base, leaving 3 bases not matched to a gene. The CDR3 covers 16 residues. The V gene's germline CDR1 is SGHAT and CDR2 FQNNGV. The CDR3 protein is CASSLARGGSYNEQFF. The CDR3 nucleotides are TGTGCCAGCAGCTTAGCCCGGGGGGGGTCCTACAATGAGCAGTTCTTC.

CDR3 DNA: TGTGCCAGCAGCTCGTCTAGCGGGAGGGCCTATGAGCAGTTCTTC. It is translated as CASSSSSGRAYEQFF. The gene calls are TRBV7-9 and TRBJ2-1, with 12 nucleotides matching TRBD2. Trimming cost V 4 bases and J 8 bases; bases outside gene matches: 6. The CDR3 extends over 15 amino acids. Germline loops: CDR1 SEHNR, CDR2 FQNEAQ (reference sequence).

V gene TRBV6-6 combines with J gene TRBJ2-2; D perhaps matches TRBD1 (5 bases). Germline V gene data show CDR1 as MNHNY and CDR2 as SVGAGI (reference sequence). Trimming stripped 6 bases from V and 5 bases from J, with 16 bases between. CDR3 size: 15 residues. For the CDR3, the DNA is TGTGCCAGCAGCCCTTTTCCCAGGGAAACCGGGGAGCTGTTTTTT. This codes for CASSPFPRETGELFF.

This chain links TRBV9 with TRBJ1-1; D is perhaps TRBD1 (5 bases). Trimming took off 0 bases at V and 1 base at J, with 7 bases between the two ends. The CDR3 loop spans 14 amino acids. From germline, CDR1 is SGDLS and CDR2 YYNGEE. CDR3 amino acids: CASSVVGQNTEAFF. In DNA form, the CDR3 reads TGTGCCAGCAGCGTAGTAGGACAGAACACTGAAGCTTTCTTT.

The gene calls are TRBV2 and TRBJ1-2, with 9 positions matching TRBD1. The length of the CDR3 is 13 residues. Germline CDR1 and CDR2: SNHLY and FYNNEI. Trimming took 4 bases from V and 6 from J; bases not matched to a gene: 3. DNA for the CDR3: TGTGCCAGCAGTGTACAGGGGGCGAATGGCTACACCTTC. Translating gives CASSVQGANGYTF.

The sample holds one count of this clone. The CDR3 nucleotides read TGCGCCAGCAGCCTTGGCGCTAGCGGGGCTGAGCAGTACTTC. Translation: CASSLGASGAEQYF. This chain uses TRBV5-1 with TRBJ2-7; 9 bases agree with TRBD2. This CDR3 is built from 14 residues. In germline, CDR1 is SGHRS, CDR2 YFSETQ. Trimming at V came to 4 bases and at J to 7 bases, leaving 9 bases not matched to a gene.

The V gene is TRBV11-1, the J gene TRBJ2-3; the match to TRBD2 covers 7 bases. This CDR3 contains 15 residues. Germline trimming cut 3 bases from V and 1 base from J; bases unmatched to any gene: 4. The germline V gene has CDR1 SGHAT and CDR2 FQDESV (reference sequence). CDR3: CASSFRLAGTDTQYF. The CDR3 DNA sequence: TGTGCCAGCAGCTTTAGACTAGCTGGCACAGATACGCAGTATTTT.

V gene TRBV28 combines with J gene TRBJ1-5; D not certain. The CDR3 runs to 12 residues. Germline V gives CDR1 MDHEN, CDR2 SYDVKM. Deletions cut 9 bases from V and 8 bases from J, with 14 bases between. The CDR3 DNA sequence: TGTGCCAGTGACCGCCCCAGCGAGCCCCAGCATTTT. The encoded protein is CASDRPSEPQHF. The whole variable domain, filled in from reference TRBV28 and TRBJ1-5, reads DVKVTQSSRYLVKRTGEKVFLECVQDMDHENMFWYRQDPGLGLRLIYFSYDVKMKEKGDIPEGYSVSREKKERFSLILESASTNQTSMYLCASDRPSEPQHFGDGTRLSIL.

This clone came up once. V gene TRBV5-1 combines with J gene TRBJ2-7; TRBD1 aligns across 9 bases. Germline V lookup: CDR1 SGHRS, CDR2 YFSETQ. V was clipped by 6 bases and J by 2 bases; unmatched bases: 12. The CDR3 extends over 16 amino acids. The CDR3: CASTRGHGQGTYEQYF. The CDR3 DNA is TGCGCCAGCACACGAGGGCATGGACAGGGGACCTACGAGCAGTACTTC.

This clone has just a few counts. The rearrangement uses TRBV27 and TRBJ2-5; a possible D gene is TRBD2 (5 bases). Germline V lookup: CDR1 MNHEY, CDR2 SMNVEV (reference sequence). Trimming left V 0 bases short and J 3 bases short, with 8 bases between. The CDR3 has 14 amino acids. CDR3 DNA: TGTGCCAGCAGTTTATCACTAGTCGAAGAGACCCAGTACTTC. It codes for CASSLSLVEETQYF.

This clone was detected only a few times. The chain employs TRBV18 and TRBJ1-6; 8 bases fit TRBD1. Unmatched junction bases numbered 17, after V lost 2 bases and J lost 8 bases. The CDR3 is 19 amino acids. Germline V gene lookup returns CDR1 KGHSH and CDR2 LQKENI. The DNA for the CDR3 is TGTGCCAGCTCACCAAGTTTGACAGGGGTTAATCGCCTCGATTCACCCCTCCACTTT. It yields the protein CASSPSLTGVNRLDSPLHF.

This clone is a singleton in its sample. The rearrangement links TRBV10-3 to TRBJ1-5, with D maybe TRBD1 (6 bases). The CDR3 runs to 17 residues. CDR1 ENHRY and CDR2 SYGVKD come from the germline V gene. Trimming left V 3 bases short and J 0 bases short, with 15 bases between. CDR3 amino acids: CAISEVSGQTSNQPQHF. The CDR3 nucleotides read TGTGCCATCAGTGAAGTGTCAGGACAGACTAGCAATCAGCCCCAGCATTTT.

The chain employs TRBV13 and TRBJ1-6, with a weak D call TRBD1 (5 bases). The CDR3 extends over 16 amino acids. Germline V lookup: CDR1 PRHDT, CDR2 FYEKMQ (reference sequence). V gave up 1 base and J gave up 6 bases, with 13 bases separating them. The CDR3: CASSLAGGVSNSPLHF. The CDR3 region has the DNA TGTGCCAGCAGCTTAGCGGGGGGGGTGAGTAATTCACCCCTCCACTTT.